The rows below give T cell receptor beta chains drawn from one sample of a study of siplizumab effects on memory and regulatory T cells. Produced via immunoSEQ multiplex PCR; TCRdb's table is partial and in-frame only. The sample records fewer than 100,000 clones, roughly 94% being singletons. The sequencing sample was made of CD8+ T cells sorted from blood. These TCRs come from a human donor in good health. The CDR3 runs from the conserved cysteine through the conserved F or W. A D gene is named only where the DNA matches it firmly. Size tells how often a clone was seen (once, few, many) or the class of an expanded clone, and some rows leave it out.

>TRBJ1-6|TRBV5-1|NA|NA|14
CASSAAAGSSPLHF
TGCGCCAGCAGCGCCGCGGCAGGGTCCTCACCCCTCCACTTT
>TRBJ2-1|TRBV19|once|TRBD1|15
CASTVGDRGHGEQFF
TGTGCCAGTACAGTCGGAGACAGGGGTCATGGTGAGCAGTTCTTC
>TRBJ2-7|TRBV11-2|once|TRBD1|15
CASSPGQGEYYEQYF
TGTGCCAGCAGCCCCGGACAGGGCGAATATTACGAGCAGTACTTC
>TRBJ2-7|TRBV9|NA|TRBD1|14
CASSVGGQKNEQYF
TGTGCCAGCAGCGTAGGGGGACAGAAGAACGAGCAGTACTTC
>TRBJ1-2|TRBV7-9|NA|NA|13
CASSLGTSGGYTF
TGTGCCAGCAGCCTCGGGACGAGCGGTGGCTACACCTTC
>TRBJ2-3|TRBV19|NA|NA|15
CASSGVEGITDTQYF
TGTGCCAGTAGTGGAGTGGAGGGGATCACAGATACGCAGTATTTT
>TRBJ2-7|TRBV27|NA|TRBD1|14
CASSFVTGGNEQYF
TGTGCCAGCAGTTTTGTGACAGGGGGCAACGAGCAGTACTTC
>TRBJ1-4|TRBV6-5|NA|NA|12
CAISEGNGKLFF
TGTGCCATCAGTGAGGGGAACGGAAAACTGTTTTTT
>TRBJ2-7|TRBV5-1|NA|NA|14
CASSLEAVYDEQYF
TGCGCCAGCAGCTTGGAAGCCGTTTACGACGAGCAGTACTTC
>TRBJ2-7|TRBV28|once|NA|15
CASSIRSSNSYEQYF
TGTGCCAGCAGTATAAGGTCTTCAAACTCCTACGAGCAGTACTTC
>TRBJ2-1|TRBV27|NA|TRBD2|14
CASSSGLAGHEQFF
TGTGCCAGCAGTTCGGGACTAGCTGGACATGAGCAGTTCTTC
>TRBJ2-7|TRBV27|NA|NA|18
CASSLAGGPGARTYEQYF
TGTGCCAGCAGTTTGGCCGGGGGTCCTGGAGCCCGAACCTACGAGCAGTACTTC
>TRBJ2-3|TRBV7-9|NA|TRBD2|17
CASRPTWAGESTDTQYF
TGTGCCAGCAGGCCCACCTGGGCGGGAGAGAGCACAGATACGCAGTATTTT
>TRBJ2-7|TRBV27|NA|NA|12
CASRKDTYEQYF
TGTGCCAGCAGAAAGGACACCTACGAGCAGTACTTC
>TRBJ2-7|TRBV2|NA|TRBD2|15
CASSEEAGLSYEQYF
TGTGCCAGCAGTGAGGAAGCGGGACTCTCCTACGAGCAGTACTTC
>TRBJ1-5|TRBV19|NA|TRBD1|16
CASIPLMGQLNQPQHF
TGTGCCAGTATTCCTTTGATGGGACAGCTGAATCAGCCCCAGCATTTT
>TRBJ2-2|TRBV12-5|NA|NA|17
CASGFRTGRANTGELFF
TGTGCTAGTGGTTTTCGGACCGGCCGGGCAAACACCGGGGAGCTGTTTTTT
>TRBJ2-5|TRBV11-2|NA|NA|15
CASSLGGETQETQYF
TGTGCCAGCAGCTTAGGAGGGGAGACTCAAGAGACCCAGTACTTC
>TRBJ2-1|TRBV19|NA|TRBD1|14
CASTLTGFVNEQFF
TGTGCCAGTACCCTGACAGGGTTCGTCAATGAGCAGTTCTTC
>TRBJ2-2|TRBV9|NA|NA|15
CASSEDASRAGELFF
TGTGCCAGCAGCGAGGACGCCTCTAGAGCCGGGGAGCTGTTTTTT
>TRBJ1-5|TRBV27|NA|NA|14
CASSLSVSNQPQHF
TGTGCCAGCAGTTTATCTGTTAGCAATCAGCCCCAGCATTTT
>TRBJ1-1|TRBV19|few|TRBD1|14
CASSRGQLNTEAFF
TGTGCCAGTAGTAGGGGACAGTTAAACACTGAAGCTTTCTTT
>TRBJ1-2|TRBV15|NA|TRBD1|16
CATSRGQGYDLDGYTF
TGTGCCACCAGCAGGGGACAGGGGTACGATTTGGATGGCTACACCTTC
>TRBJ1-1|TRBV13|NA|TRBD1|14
CASSLGQGRTEAFF
TGTGCCAGCAGCTTAGGACAGGGGAGGACTGAAGCTTTCTTT
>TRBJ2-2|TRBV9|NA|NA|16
CASSDTGRKNTGELFF
TGTGCCAGCAGCGACACCGGACGGAAGAACACCGGGGAGCTGTTTTTT
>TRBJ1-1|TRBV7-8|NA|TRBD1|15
CASSMLQGANTEAFF
TGTGCCAGCAGCATGTTGCAGGGGGCGAACACTGAAGCTTTCTTT
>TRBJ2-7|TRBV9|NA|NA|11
CASSVGGEQYF
TGTGCCAGCAGCGTCGGAGGAGAGCAGTACTTC
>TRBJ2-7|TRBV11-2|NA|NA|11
CASSLWYEQYF
TGTGCCAGCAGCCTGTGGTACGAGCAGTACTTC
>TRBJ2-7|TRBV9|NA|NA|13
CASSGTGSYEQYF
TGTGCCAGCAGCGGGACCGGATCCTACGAGCAGTACTTC
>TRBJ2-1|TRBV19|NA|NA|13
CASSIDMTNEQFF
TGTGCCAGTAGTATAGATATGACCAATGAGCAGTTCTTC
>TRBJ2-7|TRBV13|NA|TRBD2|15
CASSPGTSGSYEQYF
TGTGCCAGCAGCCCGGGGACTAGCGGGAGCTACGAGCAGTACTTC
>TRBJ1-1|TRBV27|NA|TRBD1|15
CASSLGQGVWTEAFF
TGTGCCAGCAGTTTAGGGCAGGGGGTGTGGACTGAAGCTTTCTTT
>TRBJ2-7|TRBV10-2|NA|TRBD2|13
CATSLADYYEQYF
TGCGCCACCTCGCTAGCGGACTACTACGAGCAGTACTTC
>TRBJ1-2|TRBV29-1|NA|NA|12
CSVEDLPGEITF
TGCAGCGTTGAAGATCTTCCGGGCGAGATTACCTTC
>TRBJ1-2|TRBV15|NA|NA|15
CATSSDGGRDYGYTF
TGTGCCACCAGCAGTGACGGGGGGCGCGACTATGGCTACACCTTC
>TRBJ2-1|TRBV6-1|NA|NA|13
CASSLLGANEQFF
TGTGCCAGCAGCCTTCTGGGGGCCAATGAGCAGTTCTTC
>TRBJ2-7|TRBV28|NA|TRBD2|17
CASSLGQPSGGLYEQYF
TGTGCCAGCAGTTTAGGACAACCTAGCGGGGGACTCTACGAGCAGTACTTC
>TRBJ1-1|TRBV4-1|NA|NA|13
CASSQADLAEAFF
TGCGCCAGCAGCCAGGCTGATTTGGCTGAAGCTTTCTTT
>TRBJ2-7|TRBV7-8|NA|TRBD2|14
CASSLVTSGQEQYF
TGTGCCAGCAGCTTAGTGACTAGCGGGCAGGAGCAGTACTTC
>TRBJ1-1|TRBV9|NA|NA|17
CASSVSDMMTVQTEAFF
TGTGCCAGCAGCGTCTCGGATATGATGACGGTGCAAACTGAAGCTTTCTTT
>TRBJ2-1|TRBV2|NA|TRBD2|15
CASSVLSGAYNEQFF
TGTGCCAGCAGTGTCCTAAGCGGGGCCTACAATGAGCAGTTCTTC
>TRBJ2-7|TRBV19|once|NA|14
CASSTGLGGYEQYF
TGTGCCAGTAGTACCGGACTGGGAGGTTACGAGCAGTACTTC
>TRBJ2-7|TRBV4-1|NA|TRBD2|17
CASSQGSGLDLSYEQYF
TGCGCCAGCAGCCAAGGCTCGGGACTAGACCTGTCCTACGAGCAGTACTTC
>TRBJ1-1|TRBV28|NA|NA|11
CASSFSREAFF
TGTGCCAGCAGTTTCTCCCGGGAAGCTTTCTTT
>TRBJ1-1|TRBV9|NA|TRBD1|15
CASSVGRQGVSEAFF
TGTGCCAGCAGCGTAGGACGACAGGGGGTATCTGAAGCTTTCTTT
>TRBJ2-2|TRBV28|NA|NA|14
CASSITGNTGELFF
TGTGCCAGCAGTATCACAGGAAACACCGGGGAGCTGTTTTTT
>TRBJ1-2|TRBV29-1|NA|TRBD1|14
CSVDGQGADYGYTF
TGCAGCGTTGACGGTCAGGGGGCTGACTATGGCTACACCTTC
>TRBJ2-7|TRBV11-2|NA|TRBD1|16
CASSLVWARGLYEQYF
TGTGCCAGCAGCTTAGTTTGGGCTAGGGGGCTCTACGAGCAGTACTTC
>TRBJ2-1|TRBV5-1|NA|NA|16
CASSDLEEGAYNEQFF
TGCGCCAGCAGCGACCTCGAGGAGGGAGCTTACAATGAGCAGTTCTTC
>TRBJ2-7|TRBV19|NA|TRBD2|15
CASSTLAGGPNEQYF
TGTGCCAGTAGTACGCTTGCGGGAGGGCCCAACGAGCAGTACTTC
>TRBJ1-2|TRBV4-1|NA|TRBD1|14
CASSQDRGSLGYTF
TGCGCCAGCAGCCAAGACAGGGGGTCCTTGGGCTACACCTTC
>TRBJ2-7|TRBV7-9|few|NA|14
CASSSTRDIYEQYF
TGTGCCAGCAGCTCGACGCGAGACATCTACGAGCAGTACTTC
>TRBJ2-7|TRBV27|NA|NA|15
CASSLTQSSSYEQYF
TGTGCCAGCAGTTTAACTCAATCTAGCTCCTACGAGCAGTACTTC